What follows are 12 T cell receptor beta chains derived from one specimen sequenced in a study of vaccination and CD4 T cells after COVID-19. Noted treatment: approximately 11-day PBMC culture with coronavirus spike peptide pools or control peptides (ViraFEST assay). No antigen has been identified for these receptors. Cultured CD4+ T-cell DNA underwent Oncomine TCR Beta short-read sequencing. A single record per CDR3 protein comes from TCRdb applying MiXCR to the PCR reads. This sample has over 10,000 distinct CDR3 sequences; 58% occur once, and the top ten carry less than 20%. The material sequenced was cultured CD4+ T cells from blood, taken after SARS-CoV-2 vaccination. The source of these receptors is a human donor with COVID-19.

The rearrangement links TRBV9 to TRBJ2-3; possibly TRBD1 or TRBD2 for D (5 bases each). The CDR3 totals 14 residues. The germline gives CDR1 SGDLS, CDR2 YYNGEE. V was pared by 6 bases and J by 1 base, with 12 bases between. CDR3 sequence reads: CASTPGDRTDTQYF. The CDR3 DNA follows: TGTGCCAGCACGCCCGGGGACCGCACAGATACGCAGTATTTT.

In this sample, this clonotype turned up a few times. This sequence joins TRBV6-2 or TRBV6-3 and TRBJ2-6; TRBD2 matches at 7 bases. Germline V lookup: CDR1 MNHEY, CDR2 SVGEGT. V trimming: 7 bases; J trimming: 4 bases; junction bases outside the gene matches: 7. This CDR3 is 15 amino acids long. CDR3 sequence (DNA): TGTGCCAGCATCCCACGGGGGGTAGGGGCCAACGTCCTGACTTTC. This codes for CASIPRGVGANVLTF.

J is TRBJ1-5 and V is TRBV6-1; D gene uncertain. Germline CDR1 MNHNS, CDR2 SASEGT. The CDR3 sequence is 19 residues long. Trimming took 1 base from V and 3 from J, leaving 22 bases between them. CDR3 bases: TGTGCCAGCAGTGAAGATTTGGTGGGCAGCCTGGGTCACAATCAGCCCCAGCATTTT. Translation gives CASSEDLVGSLGHNQPQHF.

The V gene is TRBV5-1, the J gene TRBJ2-5; D might be TRBD1 (5 bases). The V end lost 8 bases, the J end lost 4 bases, and 12 bases lay between the germline ends. The germline V gene has CDR1 SGHRS and CDR2 YFSETQ. This CDR3 spans 12 amino acids. CDR3: CARNRFRETQYF. DNA for the CDR3: TGCGCCAGAAACAGGTTTAGAGAGACCCAGTACTTC. The whole variable domain, filled in from reference TRBV5-1 and TRBJ2-5, reads KAGVTQTPRYLIKTRGQQVTLSCSPISGHRSVSWYQQTPGQGLQFLFEYFSETQRNKGNFPGRFSGRQFSNSRSEMNVSTLELGDSALYLCARNRFRETQYFGPGTRLLVL.

The chain recombines TRBV7-8 with TRBJ1-2; D gene unclear. The CDR3 has 15 residues. Germline CDR1 reads SGHVS; CDR2 reads FQNEAQ. V was pared by 5 bases and J by 7 bases, with 20 bases between. The CDR3, as DNA: TGTGCCAGCAGCAAAAACAGCGTCGACTCCACTGGCTACACCTTC. It yields the protein CASSKNSVDSTGYTF. Full variable domain (rest looked up from reference TRBV7-8 and TRBJ1-2): GAGVSQSPRYKVAKRGQDVALRCDPISGHVSLFWYQQALGQGPEFLTYFQNEAQLDKSGLPSDRFFAERPEGSVSTLKIQRTQQEDSAVYLCASSKNSVDSTGYTFGSGTRLTVV.

This clonotype came up a few times. The V and J genes are TRBV7-9 and TRBJ1-3; TRBD1 matches 7 bases. Trimming took 5 bases from V and 2 from J; bases not matched to a gene: 9. Germline V gives CDR1 SEHNR, CDR2 FQNEAQ (reference sequence). The CDR3 extends over 16 amino acids. The CDR3: CASSAGTARPGNTIYF. In DNA, the CDR3 is TGTGCCAGCAGCGCCGGGACAGCGCGCCCTGGAAACACCATATATTTT.

The gene calls are TRBV5-4 and TRBJ2-6; TRBD1 might be the D (6 bases). Trimming removed 4 bases from V and 12 bases from J, with 20 bases in between. The CDR3 spans 15 residues. Per the germline V gene, CDR1 is SGHNT and CDR2 is YYREEE (reference sequence). CDR3 amino acids: CASSRSGANAVVLTF. Written as DNA, the CDR3 is TGTGCCAGCAGCAGATCAGGGGCCAACGCCGTCGTCCTGACTTTC.

The rearrangement links TRBV6-5 to TRBJ1-2; a possible D gene is TRBD1 (5 bases). CDR1 and CDR2 from the germline V gene are MNHEY and SVGAGI. This CDR3 has 14 residues. V was trimmed by 3 bases and J by 8 bases, leaving 16 bases between them. CDR3 sequence: CASSYQQAARGYTF. The CDR3 DNA is TGTGCCAGCAGTTATCAACAGGCCGCTCGGGGCTACACCTTC.

This clonotype has just one count. This chain connects TRBV15 to TRBJ2-7, with D possibly TRBD1 on 6 matching bases. There are 15 residues in the CDR3. Germline V gene sequence: CDR1 LNHNV, CDR2 YYDKDF (reference sequence). V lost 0 bases, J lost 6 bases, and 15 bases lay in between. The CDR3, as DNA: TGTGCCACCAGCAGAGATCCGCCAGGGGTCGGCGAGCAGTACTTC. It translates to CATSRDPPGVGEQYF.

This chain links TRBV11-3 with TRBJ1-1, with a tentative D call TRBD1 (6 bases). Trimming removed 5 bases from V and 2 bases from J, with 15 bases in between. The V gene's germline CDR1 is SGHNT and CDR2 YENEEA. The CDR3 is made up of 15 amino acids. The CDR3 bases are TGTGCCAGCAGCCACGGGGGCGGGGGCAACACTGAAGCTTTCTTT. Translating it yields CASSHGGGGNTEAFF.

The CDR3 loop is CASSLVTLEAFF. CDR3 coding DNA: TGTGCCAGCAGCTTAGTGACCCTAGAAGCTTTCTTT. The chain links TRBV7-2 to TRBJ1-1; D unresolved. CDR1 is SGHTA, CDR2 FQGNSA, per germline. The V and J ends lost 1 base and 8 bases respectively, with 8 bases between them. The CDR3 sequence is 12 residues long.

This sequence joins TRBV7-3 and TRBJ2-3, with TRBD2 identical over 8 bases. The V and J ends lost 2 bases and 1 base, in that order; junction bases with no gene match: 2. Looked up from germline, CDR1 is SGHTA and CDR2 is FQGTGA. The CDR3 is 15 residues long. DNA of the CDR3: TGTGCCAGCAGCTTATTTAGCGGGGGCACAGATACGCAGTATTTT. This sequence encodes CASSLFSGGTDTQYF.